This TCR beta chain was sequenced during a study of technical replicates of blood from a handful of donors. Using immunoSEQ multiplex PCR, the repertoire was profiled, and TCRdb retains in-frame clones only, with some absent. The data show about 71,000 clones, around 87% seen once. Germline V gene sequence: CDR1 LNHDA, CDR2 SQIVND (reference sequence). The CDR3 has 13 residues. With 4 bases removed from V and 1 base from J, the gap between germline ends came to 6 bases. The gene calls are TRBV19 and TRBJ2-3; TRBD2 is a possible D gene (6 bases). The source material was PBMCs. This receptor was identified in a human donor in good health. Some clones in this sample may be carry-over from other donors' samples. The CDR3 bases are TGTGCCAGTAGTACGGGGGGCACAGATACGCAGTATTTT. This encodes CASSTGGTDTQYF.